The 21 T cell receptor beta chains below all came from one sample that was sequenced in a study of identical twins (dated by TCRdb to 2016 to 2018). The library was made by 5' RACE. The listed sequencing device is Illumina HiSeq 2000. TCRdb's own reprocessing of the public reads used fastp at Q25 and MiXCR and kept productive beta chains. Identical CDR3 protein sequences are pooled into one entry, listed with their most common genes and DNA. The sample table holds 1.5 million or so distinct CDR3 sequences, of which about 31% were seen once. In total, the top ten clones hold around 0.3% of the sample. The sample taken for sequencing was cord blood. Source of these receptors: a newborn girl in good health.

The CDR3 here is CAISDPLAGGPSTGELFF. CDR3 DNA sequence: TGTGCCATCAGTGACCCACTAGCGGGGGGCCCGAGCACCGGGGAGCTGTTTTTT. The V gene is TRBV10-3, the J gene TRBJ2-2; the match to TRBD2 covers 12 bases. Looked up from germline, CDR1 is ENHRY and CDR2 is SYGVKD. The CDR3 extends over 18 amino acids. V trimming: 3 bases; J trimming: 4 bases; junction bases outside the gene matches: 9.

V is TRBV5-4 and J is TRBJ2-1; D is uncertain. V lost 7 bases and J lost 5, with 25 bases in between. The CDR3 has 17 residues. Germline V gene data show CDR1 as SGHNT and CDR2 as YYREEE (reference sequence). This CDR3 reads CASSRSTSPKPNNEQFF. The CDR3 DNA reads TGTGCCAGCTCAAGATCCACCAGTCCTAAACCTAACAATGAGCAGTTCTTC.

The chain joins TRBV5-1 to TRBJ2-6; TRBD2 matches at 9 bases. The ends lost 0 bases at V and 4 bases at J; junction bases unmatched: 5. CDR3 length: 17 amino acids. Germline loops: CDR1 SGHRS, CDR2 YFSETQ. The CDR3 protein is CASSLVAGANGANVLTF. Here the CDR3 DNA reads TGCGCCAGCAGCTTGGTAGCGGGAGCTAACGGGGCCAACGTCCTGACTTTC.

The chain uses TRBV7-9 and TRBJ2-3, with D hard to call. This CDR3 has 15 amino acids. Per the germline V gene, CDR1 is SEHNR and CDR2 is FQNEAQ (reference sequence). V lost 5 bases, J lost 4 bases, and 16 bases lay in between. The CDR3 loop reads CASSPAPGVSDTQYF. The CDR3 coding sequence is TGTGCCAGCAGCCCCGCCCCTGGAGTTTCAGATACGCAGTATTTT.

This clonotype has a count of ten or more. The V gene is TRBV5-1, the J gene TRBJ1-4, with D unclear. CDR1 is SGHRS, CDR2 YFSETQ, per germline. Trimming left V 5 bases short and J 4 bases short, with 6 bases between. This CDR3 comprises 12 residues. CDR3 DNA: TGCGCCAGCAGTCGGAGTAATGAAAAACTGTTTTTT. It is translated as CASSRSNEKLFF. The full variable domain, with the rest looked up from reference TRBV5-1 and TRBJ1-4, is KAGVTQTPRYLIKTRGQQVTLSCSPISGHRSVSWYQQTPGQGLQFLFEYFSETQRNKGNFPGRFSGRQFSNSRSEMNVSTLELGDSALYLCASSRSNEKLFFGSGTQLSVL.

The chain joins TRBV20-1 to TRBJ1-2; maybe TRBD1 (6 bases). CDR1 DFQATT and CDR2 SNEGSKA come from the germline V gene (reference sequence). CDR3 length equals 12 residues. Trimming took 7 bases from V and 3 from J, leaving 12 bases between them. Here the CDR3 DNA reads TGCAGTGGCTCAGGGGATTACTATGGCTACACCTTC. Residues: CSGSGDYYGYTF.

DNA of the CDR3: TGCGCCAGCAGCCAAGCCCAGAAAGAGACCCAGTACTTC. The encoded protein is CASSQAQKETQYF. The chain links TRBV4-1 to TRBJ2-5; D call uncertain. Germline lookup yields CDR1 MGHRA and CDR2 YSYEKL. V lost 1 base to trimming and J lost 3 bases, with 6 bases between them. This CDR3 contains 13 residues.

This clonotype was counted only a few times. The rearrangement joins TRBV6-1 to TRBJ2-1, with 7 bases that match TRBD2. Germline V lookup: CDR1 MNHNS, CDR2 SASEGT. The CDR3 spans 16 residues. The junction had 12 bases not matched to a gene; V was cut back by 2 bases and J by 8 bases. Here the CDR3 DNA reads TGTGCCAGCAGTGAACGTCCGGGGGGTCCCCCGGATGAGCAGTTCTTC. Amino acids: CASSERPGGPPDEQFF.

This clonotype was recorded a few times. The rearrangement joins TRBV6-6 to TRBJ2-7; 7 nucleotides match TRBD2. The CDR3 covers 15 residues. V was clipped by 8 bases and J by 6 bases; unmatched bases: 16. Germline loops: CDR1 MNHNY, CDR2 SVGAGI (reference sequence). The CDR3 here is CASSRLAGHRGEQYF. DNA for the CDR3: TGTGCCAGCTCAAGACTAGCCGGACATAGAGGCGAGCAGTACTTC.

This clonotype occurred many times. At one boundary the junction diverges from the germline segment, which might be a read error. The J gene is TRBJ2-3, the V gene TRBV10-2; 11 positions match TRBD2. Germline V gives CDR1 WSHSY, CDR2 SAAADI. The CDR3 covers 13 residues. The CDR3 DNA reads as TGTGCCAGCCAACTAGCGGGAGCAGATACGCAGTATTTT. Amino acid sequence: CASQLAGADTQYF.

This clonotype was found a few times. This chain connects TRBV7-2 to TRBJ2-1, with D possibly called TRBD1 or TRBD2 (5 bases each). CDR3 length: 13 residues. Germline CDR1 is SGHTA and CDR2 is FQGNSA. V was clipped by 6 bases and J by 10 bases, with 16 bases between them. The CDR3 loop is CASSQRLGEEQFF. The CDR3, as DNA: TGTGCCAGCAGTCAAAGACTGGGGGAAGAGCAGTTCTTC. Using reference TRBV7-2 and TRBJ2-1 for the parts outside the CDR3, the full variable domain is GAGVSQSPSNKVTEKGKDVELRCDPISGHTALYWYRQSLGQGLEFLIYFQGNSAPDKSGLPSDRFSAERTGGSVSTLTIQRTQQEDSAVYLCASSQRLGEEQFFGPGTRLTVL.

In DNA, the CDR3 is TGTGCCAGCTCCTGGGACAGTTTGCCCTACGAGCAGTACTTC. It translates to CASSWDSLPYEQYF. The rearrangement uses TRBV18 and TRBJ2-7, with 7 bases identical to TRBD1. This CDR3 is 14 amino acids long. Germline CDR1 and CDR2: KGHSH and LQKENI. J lost 2 bases, V lost 6 bases, and 7 bases had no gene match. The whole variable domain, remainder taken from reference TRBV18 and TRBJ2-7, is NAGVMQNPRHLVRRRGQEARLRCSPMKGHSHVYWYRQLPEEGLKFMVYLQKENIIDESGMPKERFSAEFPKEGPSILRIQQVVRGDSAAYFCASSWDSLPYEQYFGPGTRLTVT.

This clonotype was seen more than once but under ten times. The rearrangement uses TRBV18 and TRBJ2-4, with 12 bases lining up with TRBD2. The end of the DNA fits TRBJ2-7 better, so the J call may be wrong. The CDR3 is 15 amino acids. Per the germline V gene, CDR1 is KGHSH and CDR2 is LQKENI. The CDR3 protein is CASSPLAGGNYEQYF. For the CDR3, the DNA is TGTGCCAGCTCACCCCTAGCGGGGGGGAATTACGAGCAGTACTTC.

This clonotype has a handful of counts. This rearrangement joins TRBV9 to TRBJ2-1, with a possible D match to TRBD2 (6 bases). Between the trimmed V and J ends, which lost 0 bases and 6 bases, there was a span of 13 bases. Per germline, CDR1 SGDLS and CDR2 YYNGEE. The CDR3 is made up of 15 amino acids. The CDR3 protein is CASSVEALASNEQFF. CDR3 in DNA: TGTGCCAGCAGCGTAGAGGCCCTAGCGAGCAATGAGCAGTTCTTC.

The CDR3 DNA reads as TGTGCCAGCCACGAGGGCGGAAACATTCAGTACTTC. Protein: CASHEGGNIQYF. The J gene is TRBJ2-4, the V gene TRBV18; possibly TRBD2 for D (5 bases). Trimming left V 8 bases short and J 6 bases short, with 11 bases between. This CDR3 spans 12 amino acids. CDR1 is KGHSH and CDR2 is LQKENI in the germline V gene. Supplemented by reference TRBV18 and TRBJ2-4, the full variable domain reads NAGVMQNPRHLVRRRGQEARLRCSPMKGHSHVYWYRQLPEEGLKFMVYLQKENIIDESGMPKERFSAEFPKEGPSILRIQQVVRGDSAAYFCASHEGGNIQYFGAGTRLSVL.

This clonotype was seen more than once but under ten times. This sequence joins TRBV6-2 or TRBV6-3 and TRBJ2-7; 7 bases align to TRBD1. The CDR3 is made up of 15 amino acids. Germline V gene sequence: CDR1 MNHEY, CDR2 SVGEGT. The ends lost 6 bases at V and 3 bases at J; junction bases unmatched: 11. CDR3 protein: CASSRPTGILYEQYF. The CDR3 DNA sequence: TGTGCCAGCAGCCGACCGACAGGGATCCTCTACGAGCAGTACTTC.

There are a few counts of this clonotype. The chain links TRBV20-1 to TRBJ2-7; D might be TRBD1 or TRBD2, each matching 5 bases. Germline loops: CDR1 DFQATT, CDR2 SNEGSKA (reference sequence). Between the trimmed V and J ends, which lost 8 bases and 2 bases, there was a span of 13 bases. The CDR3 is 12 amino acids. The CDR3 DNA is TGCAGTACGGGACGTATAACCTACGAGCAGTACTTC. Translated, it gives CSTGRITYEQYF.

As regards this clonotype: A much larger clone is a single base away; this may be a read error. This chain links TRBV6-5 with TRBJ1-2, with unresolved D. Trimming took off 5 bases at V and 4 bases at J, with 17 bases between the two ends. Germline CDR1 is MNHEY and CDR2 is SVGAGI. This CDR3 has 15 residues. CDR3 nucleotide sequence: TGTGCCAGCAGTCCCAACCTGGACGTGAGCTATGGCTACACCTTC. Residues: CASSPNLDVSYGYTF.

This sequence joins TRBV20-1 and TRBJ2-3; D unresolved. The CDR3 is 14 residues long. Germline CDR1 is DFQATT and CDR2 is SNEGSKA (reference sequence). The V and J ends lost 3 bases and 6 bases respectively, with 16 bases between them. For the CDR3, the DNA is TGCAGTGCTAGGGGCCGGGTCCCAGTTGATACGCAGTATTTT. Residues: CSARGRVPVDTQYF.

With respect to this clonotype: A much larger clone differs by one base, so this may be a read error. The chain recombines TRBV28 with TRBJ1-4; no clear D. Germline V CDR1 and CDR2: MDHEN, SYDVKM. The CDR3 contains 14 residues. This CDR3 is CASSFRLLPERLFF. The CDR3 DNA follows: TGTGCCAGCAGTTTTAGGCTCCTCCCCGAAAGACTGTTTTTT.

The chain has TRBV7-9 and TRBJ1-1; a possible D gene is TRBD1 (6 bases). The CDR3 is 16 residues long. V was pared by 1 base and J by 0 bases, with 12 bases between. The V gene's germline CDR1 is SEHNR and CDR2 FQNEAQ (reference sequence). The CDR3 loop reads CASSLGGYRVNTEAFF. In nucleotides, the CDR3 is TGTGCCAGCAGCTTAGGGGGCTACAGGGTGAACACTGAAGCTTTCTTT.